This is a list of T cell receptor beta chains from one sample in a study of naive CD8 T cells in extremely preterm neonates. Clones were read by immunoSEQ multiplex PCR, and TCRdb kept only the in-frame ones, dropping some. The table has 21,000 or so clones, approximately 88% seen once. Sequenced sample: naive CD8+ T cells from cord blood. Source of these receptors: a boy who was born preterm. Both conserved end residues are part of each CDR3. D genes are given only for firm matches. For some rows the clone size is stated as once, few or many, or as a class when expanded; others skip it.

j_call: TRBJ1-1; clone_size: NA; v_call: TRBV19; d_call: TRBD1; cdr3_nt: TGTGCCAGTAGACAGGGGGCCACTGAAGCTTTCTTT; cdr3_aa: CASRQGATEAFF
j_call: TRBJ1-5; clone_size: NA; v_call: TRBV27; d_call: NA; cdr3_nt: TGTGCCAGCAGTTTACATAGCAATCAGCCCCAGCATTTT; cdr3_aa: CASSLHSNQPQHF
j_call: TRBJ1-4; clone_size: NA; v_call: TRBV11-2; d_call: NA; cdr3_nt: TGTGCCAGCAGCTTAGCGACAGGTGACCTGTTTTTT; cdr3_aa: CASSLATGDLFF
j_call: TRBJ1-1; clone_size: NA; v_call: TRBV30; d_call: NA; cdr3_nt: TGTGCCTGGAGTGACTGGGTTTTGAACACTGAAGCTTTCTTT; cdr3_aa: CAWSDWVLNTEAFF
j_call: TRBJ2-1; clone_size: NA; v_call: TRBV10-3; d_call: TRBD1; cdr3_nt: TGTGCCATCAGGTGGGACAGGGGGAATGAGCAGTTCTTC; cdr3_aa: CAIRWDRGNEQFF
j_call: TRBJ1-1; clone_size: NA; v_call: TRBV7-2; d_call: TRBD1; cdr3_nt: TGTGCCAGCAGCGACAGGGGGCGCGCGGGCACTGAAGCTTTCTTT; cdr3_aa: CASSDRGRAGTEAFF
j_call: TRBJ2-5; clone_size: NA; v_call: TRBV9; d_call: TRBD2; cdr3_nt: TGTGCCAGCAGCGGACTAGCGGGGGGGTATCAAGAGACCCAGTACTTC; cdr3_aa: CASSGLAGGYQETQYF
j_call: TRBJ2-4; clone_size: NA; v_call: TRBV7-9; d_call: NA; cdr3_nt: TGTGCCAGCAGCTTTCGAGGGGGGCCCAAAAACATTCAGTACTTC; cdr3_aa: CASSFRGGPKNIQYF
j_call: TRBJ2-7; clone_size: NA; v_call: TRBV29-1; d_call: TRBD1; cdr3_nt: TGCAGCGTTGGACAGGGGGCCTACGAGCAGTACTTC; cdr3_aa: CSVGQGAYEQYF
j_call: TRBJ2-7; clone_size: few; v_call: TRBV9; d_call: TRBD1; cdr3_nt: TGTGCCAGCAGCGCCGGGACAGGGGGCTACGAGCAGTACTTC; cdr3_aa: CASSAGTGGYEQYF
j_call: TRBJ2-7; clone_size: NA; v_call: TRBV10-3; d_call: TRBD1; cdr3_nt: TGTGCCATCAGTGAGTCAGGGACAGCCCCCTACGAGCAGTACTTC; cdr3_aa: CAISESGTAPYEQYF
j_call: TRBJ1-5; clone_size: NA; v_call: TRBV4-3; d_call: NA; cdr3_nt: TGCGCCAGCAGCCAAGATAAACAGGGTCAGCCCCAGCATTTT; cdr3_aa: CASSQDKQGQPQHF
j_call: TRBJ2-7; clone_size: NA; v_call: TRBV6-5; d_call: NA; cdr3_nt: TGTGCCAGCAGCTCCTTCTACGAGCAGTACTTC; cdr3_aa: CASSSFYEQYF
j_call: TRBJ2-7; clone_size: NA; v_call: TRBV5-1; d_call: NA; cdr3_nt: TGCGCCAGCGGGAGCTCCTACGAGCAGTACTTC; cdr3_aa: CASGSSYEQYF
j_call: TRBJ2-7; clone_size: NA; v_call: TRBV7-9; d_call: NA; cdr3_nt: TGTGCCAGCAGCTTAGTAGTGTACGAGCAGTACTTC; cdr3_aa: CASSLVVYEQYF
j_call: TRBJ2-2; clone_size: NA; v_call: TRBV6-5; d_call: TRBD2; cdr3_nt: TGTGCCAGCAGCGGACTAGCGGGGGGCCGGGGGGAGCTGTTTTTT; cdr3_aa: CASSGLAGGRGELFF
j_call: TRBJ2-7; clone_size: once; v_call: TRBV27; d_call: TRBD2; cdr3_nt: TGTGCCAGCAGTTGGACTAGCGGGGCCGAGCAGTACTTC; cdr3_aa: CASSWTSGAEQYF
j_call: TRBJ2-3; clone_size: NA; v_call: TRBV7-2; d_call: NA; cdr3_nt: TGTGCCAGCAGCTTAGTTCCTTACACAGATACGCAGTATTTT; cdr3_aa: CASSLVPYTDTQYF
j_call: TRBJ1-3; clone_size: NA; v_call: TRBV7-9; d_call: NA; cdr3_nt: TGTGCCAGCGATCGCGGGGGGTTGGGAAACACCATATATTTT; cdr3_aa: CASDRGGLGNTIYF
j_call: TRBJ2-1; clone_size: NA; v_call: TRBV19; d_call: TRBD2; cdr3_nt: TGTGCCAGTAGTGACGGGGGGGTCTACAATGAGCAGTTCTTC; cdr3_aa: CASSDGGVYNEQFF
j_call: TRBJ1-3; clone_size: few; v_call: TRBV5-1; d_call: NA; cdr3_nt: TGCGCCAGCAGCCAGAGCTCTGGAAACACCATATATTTT; cdr3_aa: CASSQSSGNTIYF
j_call: TRBJ2-1; clone_size: NA; v_call: TRBV27; d_call: NA; cdr3_nt: TGTGCCAGCAGTTTACGAGCGGGGGACAGCTCCTACAATGAGCAGTTCTTC; cdr3_aa: CASSLRAGDSSYNEQFF
j_call: TRBJ2-5; clone_size: NA; v_call: TRBV9; d_call: TRBD2; cdr3_nt: TGTGCCAGCAGCCCCACCGGGACTAGAGAGACCCAGTACTTC; cdr3_aa: CASSPTGTRETQYF
j_call: TRBJ2-1; clone_size: NA; v_call: TRBV7-6; d_call: NA; cdr3_nt: TGTGCCAGCAGCTCAGGGAATGAGCAGTTCTTC; cdr3_aa: CASSSGNEQFF
j_call: TRBJ2-5; clone_size: once; v_call: TRBV5-1; d_call: TRBD2; cdr3_nt: TGCGCCAGCAGCTTGGAGCTAGCGGCAGAGACCCAGTACTTC; cdr3_aa: CASSLELAAETQYF
j_call: TRBJ2-5; clone_size: NA; v_call: TRBV4-1; d_call: TRBD2; cdr3_nt: TGCGCCAGCAGCCTAGCGGGGGAGACCCAGTACTTC; cdr3_aa: CASSLAGETQYF
j_call: TRBJ2-4; clone_size: NA; v_call: TRBV4-1; d_call: NA; cdr3_nt: TGCGCCAGCAGCCAACCCAGGGAAGCCAAAAACATTCAGTACTTC; cdr3_aa: CASSQPREAKNIQYF
j_call: TRBJ2-1; clone_size: NA; v_call: TRBV28; d_call: NA; cdr3_nt: TGTGCCAGCAGTTTATCGGGGGGCCGCTACAATGAGCAGTTCTTC; cdr3_aa: CASSLSGGRYNEQFF
j_call: TRBJ2-3; clone_size: once; v_call: TRBV4-3; d_call: TRBD2; cdr3_nt: TGCGCCAGCAGCCAAACTAGCGGGGGTACGAGGGATACGCAGTATTTT; cdr3_aa: CASSQTSGGTRDTQYF
j_call: TRBJ2-5; clone_size: NA; v_call: TRBV11-2; d_call: TRBD2; cdr3_nt: TGTGCCAGCAGCTTAGGGACTAGCGGGGGGGAGACCCAGTACTTC; cdr3_aa: CASSLGTSGGETQYF
j_call: TRBJ2-7; clone_size: NA; v_call: TRBV30; d_call: TRBD2; cdr3_nt: TGTGCCTGGAGCGGGGGGGTATACGAGCAGTACTTC; cdr3_aa: CAWSGGVYEQYF
j_call: TRBJ1-1; clone_size: NA; v_call: TRBV7-9; d_call: NA; cdr3_nt: TGTGCCAGCAGCTTAGTGGAAGGGGAGAACACTGAAGCTTTCTTT; cdr3_aa: CASSLVEGENTEAFF
j_call: TRBJ1-5; clone_size: few; v_call: TRBV11-2; d_call: NA; cdr3_nt: TGTGCCAGCAGCTGGGACAGCAATCAGCCCCAGCATTTT; cdr3_aa: CASSWDSNQPQHF
j_call: TRBJ1-2; clone_size: NA; v_call: TRBV21-1; d_call: NA; cdr3_nt: TGTGCCAGCAAGGACAGGGGCTATGGCTACACCTTC; cdr3_aa: CASKDRGYGYTF
j_call: TRBJ1-1; clone_size: NA; v_call: TRBV11-2; d_call: NA; cdr3_nt: TGTGCCAGCAGCCCCCACAGGGCTGAAGCTTTCTTT; cdr3_aa: CASSPHRAEAFF
j_call: TRBJ2-5; clone_size: NA; v_call: TRBV7-9; d_call: NA; cdr3_nt: TGTGCCAGCAGCTTAGCGGGAGAGACCCAGTACTTC; cdr3_aa: CASSLAGETQYF
j_call: TRBJ1-5; clone_size: NA; v_call: TRBV5-1; d_call: NA; cdr3_nt: TGCGCCAGCAGCTTGGGTCAGCCCCAGCATTTT; cdr3_aa: CASSLGQPQHF
j_call: TRBJ1-2; clone_size: NA; v_call: TRBV7-6; d_call: NA; cdr3_nt: TGTGCCAGCAGCTTAGCTTACCTGACAAATAACTATGGCTACACCTTC; cdr3_aa: CASSLAYLTNNYGYTF
j_call: TRBJ2-7; clone_size: NA; v_call: TRBV19; d_call: TRBD2; cdr3_nt: TGTGCCAGTAGCAGCGGGGGCCACTCCTACGAGCAGTACTTC; cdr3_aa: CASSSGGHSYEQYF
j_call: TRBJ1-4; clone_size: NA; v_call: TRBV11-2; d_call: NA; cdr3_nt: TGTGCCAGCAGCTTAGGGCAGGGTGGTGAAAAACTGTTTTTT; cdr3_aa: CASSLGQGGEKLFF
j_call: TRBJ2-1; clone_size: NA; v_call: TRBV7-2; d_call: TRBD2; cdr3_nt: TGTGCCAGCAGCTTATTTAGCGGGGGGGCCAATGAGCAGTTCTTC; cdr3_aa: CASSLFSGGANEQFF
j_call: TRBJ2-1; clone_size: NA; v_call: TRBV30; d_call: TRBD2; cdr3_nt: TGTGCCTGGAGTCCCTTCTCTAGCGGGGGAAATGAGCAGTTCTTC; cdr3_aa: CAWSPFSSGGNEQFF
j_call: TRBJ2-2; clone_size: NA; v_call: TRBV5-4; d_call: NA; cdr3_nt: TGTGCCAGCAGCACAGGAAACACCGGGGAGCTGTTTTTT; cdr3_aa: CASSTGNTGELFF
j_call: TRBJ2-3; clone_size: NA; v_call: TRBV11-2; d_call: TRBD2; cdr3_nt: TGTGCCAGCAGCTTAGAAGCGGGGGGCACAGATACGCAGTATTTT; cdr3_aa: CASSLEAGGTDTQYF
j_call: TRBJ2-6; clone_size: NA; v_call: TRBV11-2; d_call: NA; cdr3_nt: TGTGCCAACAGCCCGTTTAAACAACAACAAAGTCGGGCCAACGTCCTGACTTTC; cdr3_aa: CANSPFKQQQSRANVLTF
j_call: TRBJ1-2; clone_size: NA; v_call: TRBV27; d_call: NA; cdr3_nt: TGTGCCAGCAGTTTATATCCTAAGACGCTCTATGGCTACACCTTC; cdr3_aa: CASSLYPKTLYGYTF
j_call: TRBJ2-3; clone_size: NA; v_call: TRBV6-5; d_call: NA; cdr3_nt: TGTGCCAGCAGTTACTCGACTAGAGATACGCAGTATTTT; cdr3_aa: CASSYSTRDTQYF
j_call: TRBJ2-2; clone_size: NA; v_call: TRBV19; d_call: NA; cdr3_nt: TGTGCCAGTAGTATAGAGGGGAGGACCGGGGAGCTGTTTTTT; cdr3_aa: CASSIEGRTGELFF
j_call: TRBJ1-2; clone_size: NA; v_call: TRBV7-9; d_call: NA; cdr3_nt: TGTGCCAGCAGCTTAGTCGGGCAGGGGAACTATGGCTACACCTTC; cdr3_aa: CASSLVGQGNYGYTF
j_call: TRBJ2-1; clone_size: NA; v_call: TRBV11-2; d_call: NA; cdr3_nt: TGTGCCAGCAGCTTAGCCGTCGCTAGCGCATACAATGAGCAGTTCTTC; cdr3_aa: CASSLAVASAYNEQFF
j_call: TRBJ2-5; clone_size: NA; v_call: TRBV5-1; d_call: TRBD1; cdr3_nt: TGCGCCAGCAGGGGACAGTACCAAGAGACCCAGTACTTC; cdr3_aa: CASRGQYQETQYF
j_call: TRBJ2-3; clone_size: NA; v_call: TRBV4-1; d_call: NA; cdr3_nt: TGCGCCAGCAGCCAAGATAGAGATACGCAGTATTTT; cdr3_aa: CASSQDRDTQYF
j_call: TRBJ1-1; clone_size: NA; v_call: TRBV2; d_call: NA; cdr3_nt: TGTGCCAGCGGGGACACTGAAGCTTTCTTT; cdr3_aa: CASGDTEAFF
j_call: TRBJ2-5; clone_size: NA; v_call: TRBV5-6; d_call: NA; cdr3_nt: TGTGCCAGCAGCTTGGGGGGGCAAGAGACCCAGTACTTC; cdr3_aa: CASSLGGQETQYF
j_call: TRBJ2-6; clone_size: NA; v_call: TRBV9; d_call: NA; cdr3_nt: TGTGCCAGCAGCGTAGCAGGGGTTGGGGCCAACGTCCTGACTTTC; cdr3_aa: CASSVAGVGANVLTF